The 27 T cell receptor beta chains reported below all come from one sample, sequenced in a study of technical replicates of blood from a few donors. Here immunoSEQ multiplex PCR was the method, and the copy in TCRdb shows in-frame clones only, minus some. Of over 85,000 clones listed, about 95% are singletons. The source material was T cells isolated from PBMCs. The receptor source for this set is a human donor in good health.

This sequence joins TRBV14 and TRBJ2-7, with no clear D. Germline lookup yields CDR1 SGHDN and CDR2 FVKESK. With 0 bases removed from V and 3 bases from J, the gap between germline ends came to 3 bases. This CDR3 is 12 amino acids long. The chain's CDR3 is CASSQDFYEQYF. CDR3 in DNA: TGTGCCAGCAGCCAAGACTTCTACGAGCAGTACTTC.

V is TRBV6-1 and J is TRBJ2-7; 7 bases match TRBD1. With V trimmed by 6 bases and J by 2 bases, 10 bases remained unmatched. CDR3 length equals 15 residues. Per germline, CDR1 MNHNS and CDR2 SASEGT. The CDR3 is CASRETGLFTYEQYF. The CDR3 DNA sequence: TGTGCCAGCAGGGAGACAGGGCTATTCACCTACGAGCAGTACTTC.

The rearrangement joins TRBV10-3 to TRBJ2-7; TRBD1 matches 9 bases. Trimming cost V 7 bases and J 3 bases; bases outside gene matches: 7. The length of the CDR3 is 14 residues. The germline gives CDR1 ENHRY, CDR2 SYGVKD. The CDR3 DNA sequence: TGTGCCATCAAAACCGGGACAGGGAACTACGAGCAGTACTTC. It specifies CAIKTGTGNYEQYF.

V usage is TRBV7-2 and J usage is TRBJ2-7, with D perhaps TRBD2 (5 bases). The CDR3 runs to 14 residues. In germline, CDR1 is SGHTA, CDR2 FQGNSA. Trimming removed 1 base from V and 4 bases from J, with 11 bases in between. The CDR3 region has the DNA TGTGCCAGCAGCTTAGTGGGGAGTGAGTACGAGCAGTACTTC. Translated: CASSLVGSEYEQYF.

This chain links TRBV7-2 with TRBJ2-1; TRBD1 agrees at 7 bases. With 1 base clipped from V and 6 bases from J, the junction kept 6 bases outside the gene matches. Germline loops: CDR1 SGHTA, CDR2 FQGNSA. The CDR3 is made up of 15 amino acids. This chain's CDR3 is CASSLEGARINEQFF. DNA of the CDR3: TGTGCCAGCAGCTTAGAGGGGGCTAGAATCAATGAGCAGTTCTTC. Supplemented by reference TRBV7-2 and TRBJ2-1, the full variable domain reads GAGVSQSPSNKVTEKGKDVELRCDPISGHTALYWYRQSLGQGLEFLIYFQGNSAPDKSGLPSDRFSAERTGGSVSTLTIQRTQQEDSAVYLCASSLEGARINEQFFGPGTRLTVL.

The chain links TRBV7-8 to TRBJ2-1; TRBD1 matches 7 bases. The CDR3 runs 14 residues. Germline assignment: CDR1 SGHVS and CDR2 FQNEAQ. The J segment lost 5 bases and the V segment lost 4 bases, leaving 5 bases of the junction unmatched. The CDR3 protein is CASSSLDRDNEQFF. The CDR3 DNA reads TGTGCCAGCAGCTCCCTAGACAGGGACAATGAGCAGTTCTTC.

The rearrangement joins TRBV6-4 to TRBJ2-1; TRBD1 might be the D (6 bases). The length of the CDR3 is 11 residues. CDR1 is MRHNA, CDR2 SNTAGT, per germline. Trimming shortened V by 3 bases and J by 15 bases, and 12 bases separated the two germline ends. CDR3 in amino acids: CASSEAIGGFF. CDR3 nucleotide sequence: TGTGCCAGCAGTGAAGCGATAGGGGGGTTCTTC.

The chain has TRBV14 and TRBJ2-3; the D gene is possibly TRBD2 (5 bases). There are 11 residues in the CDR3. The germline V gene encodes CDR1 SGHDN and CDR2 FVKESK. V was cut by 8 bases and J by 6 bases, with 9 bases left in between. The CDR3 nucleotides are TGTGCCAGCGCCACGGGGGATACGCAGTATTTT. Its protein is CASATGDTQYF.

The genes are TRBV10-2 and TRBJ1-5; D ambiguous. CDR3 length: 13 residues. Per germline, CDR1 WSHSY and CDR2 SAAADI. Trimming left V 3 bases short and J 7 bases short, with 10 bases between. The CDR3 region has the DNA TGCGCCAGCAGTGATCTGGGAGGGCAGCCCCAGCATTTT. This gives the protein CASSDLGGQPQHF.

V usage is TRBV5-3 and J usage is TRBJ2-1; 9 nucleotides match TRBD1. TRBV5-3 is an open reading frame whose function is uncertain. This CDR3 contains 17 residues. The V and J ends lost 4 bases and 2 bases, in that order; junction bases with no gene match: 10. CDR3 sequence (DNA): TGTGCCAGAAGCCTGGGACAGGGAGGTATCACCTACAATGAGCAGTTCTTC. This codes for CARSLGQGGITYNEQFF.

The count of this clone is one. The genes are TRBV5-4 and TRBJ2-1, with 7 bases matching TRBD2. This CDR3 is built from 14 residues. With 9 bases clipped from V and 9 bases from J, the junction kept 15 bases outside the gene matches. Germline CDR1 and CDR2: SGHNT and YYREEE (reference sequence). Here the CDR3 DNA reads TGTGCCACCGGGGAAGTGCGGGAGAAACCTGAGCAGTTCTTC. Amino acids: CATGEVREKPEQFF.

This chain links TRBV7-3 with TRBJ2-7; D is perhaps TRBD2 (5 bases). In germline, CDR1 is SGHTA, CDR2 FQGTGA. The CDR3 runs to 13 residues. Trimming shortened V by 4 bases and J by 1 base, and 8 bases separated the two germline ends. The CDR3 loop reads CASSSPGSYEQYF. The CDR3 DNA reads TGTGCCAGCAGCTCCCCGGGGTCCTACGAGCAGTACTTC.

The DNA for the CDR3 is TGTGCCAGCAGCATAGGGGTGATCACTGAAGCTTTCTTT. It encodes CASSIGVITEAFF. This chain connects TRBV6-5 to TRBJ1-1, with D perhaps matching TRBD1 (5 bases). This CDR3 comprises 13 residues. Germline CDR1 reads MNHEY; CDR2 reads SVGAGI. V was pared by 6 bases and J by 4 bases, with 12 bases between.

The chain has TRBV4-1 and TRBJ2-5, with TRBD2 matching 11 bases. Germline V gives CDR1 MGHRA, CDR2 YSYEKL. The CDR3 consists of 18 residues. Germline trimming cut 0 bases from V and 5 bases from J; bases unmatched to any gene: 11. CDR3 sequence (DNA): TGCGCCAGCAGCCAAGAATATCCGGGACTAGCGGTTCTCGAGACCCAGTACTTC. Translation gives CASSQEYPGLAVLETQYF.

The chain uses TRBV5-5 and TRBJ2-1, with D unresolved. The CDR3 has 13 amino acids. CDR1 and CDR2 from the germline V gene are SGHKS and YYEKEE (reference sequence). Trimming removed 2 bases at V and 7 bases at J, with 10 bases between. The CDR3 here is CASSFISQNEQFF. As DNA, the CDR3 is TGTGCCAGCAGCTTCATCTCACAGAATGAGCAGTTCTTC.

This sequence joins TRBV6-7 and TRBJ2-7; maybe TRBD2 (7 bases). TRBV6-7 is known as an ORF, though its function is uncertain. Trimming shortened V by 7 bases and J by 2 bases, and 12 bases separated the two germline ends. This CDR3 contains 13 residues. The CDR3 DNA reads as TGTGCCAGCAAGGGGGGGCTCCCCTACGAGCAGTACTTC. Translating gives CASKGGLPYEQYF.

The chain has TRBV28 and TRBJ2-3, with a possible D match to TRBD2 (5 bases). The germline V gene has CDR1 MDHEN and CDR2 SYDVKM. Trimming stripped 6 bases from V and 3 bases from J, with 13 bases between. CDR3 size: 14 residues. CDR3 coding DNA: TGTGCCAGCAGGCCGGGATTTAGGACAGATACGCAGTATTTT. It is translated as CASRPGFRTDTQYF.

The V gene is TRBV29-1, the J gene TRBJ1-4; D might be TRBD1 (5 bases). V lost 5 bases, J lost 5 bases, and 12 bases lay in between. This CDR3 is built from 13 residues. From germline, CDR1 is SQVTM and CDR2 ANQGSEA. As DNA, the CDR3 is TGCAGCGTTCTGACAGAATGGAATGAAAAACTGTTTTTT. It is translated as CSVLTEWNEKLFF.

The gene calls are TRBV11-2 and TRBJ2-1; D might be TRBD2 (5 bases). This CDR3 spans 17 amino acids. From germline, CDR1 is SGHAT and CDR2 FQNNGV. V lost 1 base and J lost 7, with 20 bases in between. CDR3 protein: CASSLGYDLRAGNEQFF. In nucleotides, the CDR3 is TGTGCCAGCAGCTTAGGTTATGACTTGAGGGCCGGAAATGAGCAGTTCTTC.

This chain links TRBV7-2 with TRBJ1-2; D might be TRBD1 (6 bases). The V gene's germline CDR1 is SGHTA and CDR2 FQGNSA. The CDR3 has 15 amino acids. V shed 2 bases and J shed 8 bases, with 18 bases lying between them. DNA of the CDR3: TGTGCCAGCAGCTTAATTGGAGGGGGGGCTCGGGGCTACACCTTC. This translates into CASSLIGGGARGYTF. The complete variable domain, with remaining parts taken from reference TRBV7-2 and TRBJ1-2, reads GAGVSQSPSNKVTEKGKDVELRCDPISGHTALYWYRQSLGQGLEFLIYFQGNSAPDKSGLPSDRFSAERTGGSVSTLTIQRTQQEDSAVYLCASSLIGGGARGYTFGSGTRLTVV.

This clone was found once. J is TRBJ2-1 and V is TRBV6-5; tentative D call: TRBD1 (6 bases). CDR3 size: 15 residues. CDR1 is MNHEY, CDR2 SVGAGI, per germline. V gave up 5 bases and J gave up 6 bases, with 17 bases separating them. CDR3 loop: CASSGSAGDPNEQFF. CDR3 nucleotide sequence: TGTGCCAGCAGTGGATCGGCAGGGGATCCCAATGAGCAGTTCTTC.

The CDR3 nucleotides are TGCGCCAGCAGTGAGTCGGGGACAGGGAGAGAGACCCAGTACTTC. Its protein is CASSESGTGRETQYF. The chain couples TRBV10-2 to TRBJ2-5, with 9 nucleotides matching TRBD1. Germline trimming cut 0 bases from V and 4 bases from J; bases unmatched to any gene: 3. The germline V gene has CDR1 WSHSY and CDR2 SAAADI. The length of the CDR3 is 15 residues.

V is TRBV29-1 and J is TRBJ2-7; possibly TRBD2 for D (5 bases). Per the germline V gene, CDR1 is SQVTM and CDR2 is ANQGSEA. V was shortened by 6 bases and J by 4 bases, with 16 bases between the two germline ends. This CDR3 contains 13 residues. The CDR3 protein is CSVTDWGEYEQYF. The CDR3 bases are TGCAGCGTCACGGACTGGGGTGAATACGAGCAGTACTTC.

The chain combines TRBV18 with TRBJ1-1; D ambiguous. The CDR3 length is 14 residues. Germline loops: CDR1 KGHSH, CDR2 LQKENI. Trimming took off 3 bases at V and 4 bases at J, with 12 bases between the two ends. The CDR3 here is CASSPDLRGTEAFF. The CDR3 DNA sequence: TGTGCCAGCTCACCCGATCTACGAGGCACTGAAGCTTTCTTT. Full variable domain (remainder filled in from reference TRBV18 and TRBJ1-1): NAGVMQNPRHLVRRRGQEARLRCSPMKGHSHVYWYRQLPEEGLKFMVYLQKENIIDESGMPKERFSAEFPKEGPSILRIQQVVRGDSAAYFCASSPDLRGTEAFFGQGTRLTVV.

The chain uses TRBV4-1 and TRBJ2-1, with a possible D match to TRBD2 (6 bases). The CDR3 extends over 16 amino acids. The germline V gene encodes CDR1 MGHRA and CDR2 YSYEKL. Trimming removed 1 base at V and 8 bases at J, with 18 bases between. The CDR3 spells CASSQGYGRGVYEQFF. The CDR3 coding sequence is TGCGCCAGCAGCCAAGGGTACGGGCGGGGTGTATATGAGCAGTTCTTC.

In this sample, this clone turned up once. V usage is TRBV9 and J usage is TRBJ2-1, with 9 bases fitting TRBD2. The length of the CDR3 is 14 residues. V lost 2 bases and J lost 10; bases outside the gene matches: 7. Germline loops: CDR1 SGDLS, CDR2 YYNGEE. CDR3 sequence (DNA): TGTGCCAGCAGCGTGGGGGGACTAGCTGGGGAGCAGTTCTTC. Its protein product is CASSVGGLAGEQFF. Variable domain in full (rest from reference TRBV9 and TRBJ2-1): DSGVTQTPKHLITATGQRVTLRCSPRSGDLSVYWYQQSLDQGLQFLIQYYNGEERAKGNILERFSAQQFPDLHSELNLSSLELGDSALYFCASSVGGLAGEQFFGPGTRLTVL.

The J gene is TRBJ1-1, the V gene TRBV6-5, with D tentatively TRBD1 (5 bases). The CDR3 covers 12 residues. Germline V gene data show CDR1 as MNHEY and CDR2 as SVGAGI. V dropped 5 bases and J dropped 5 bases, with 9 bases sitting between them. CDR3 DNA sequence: TGTGCCAGCAGTCGGGGGGGGACTGAAGCTTTCTTT. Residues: CASSRGGTEAFF.